The next 27 T cell receptor beta chains were all read from a single sample in a study of blood T cell repertoires in COVID-19. The protocol was immunoSEQ multiplex PCR, while the TCRdb copy is restricted to in-frame clones and leaves out a portion. Of 50,000 to 60,000 clones in the sample, more than 75% were seen once. Source material: peripheral blood. These TCRs come from a human donor with active COVID-19. The donor label of this sample is uncertain.

This chain uses TRBV5-1 with TRBJ1-1, with 7 bases identical to TRBD1. This CDR3 is built from 15 residues. V lost 1 base to trimming and J lost 3 bases; unmatched junction nucleotides: 6. Germline V gene data show CDR1 as SGHRS and CDR2 as YFSETQ. CDR3 region: CASSLWGRGDTEAFF. The CDR3 bases are TGCGCCAGCAGCTTGTGGGGCAGGGGGGACACTGAAGCTTTCTTT.

For the CDR3, the DNA is TGTGCCAGCAGCTTAGCGGACAGGGCTGGGCTCGATGAGCAGTTCTTC. It codes for CASSLADRAGLDEQFF. This chain joins TRBV7-9 and TRBJ2-1, with 8 positions matching TRBD1. CDR1 is SEHNR and CDR2 is FQNEAQ in the germline V gene (reference sequence). V gave up 0 bases and J gave up 8 bases; unmatched junction bases: 9. This CDR3 is built from 16 residues. Full variable domain (outside the CDR3, taken from reference TRBV7-9 and TRBJ2-1): DTGVSQNPRHKITKRGQNVTFRCDPISEHNRLYWYRQTLGQGPEFLTYFQNEAQLEKSRLLSDRFSAERPKGSFSTLEIQRTEQGDSAMYLCASSLADRAGLDEQFFGPGTRLTVL.

CDR3 sequence: CASSRQGPYEQYF. CDR3 coding DNA: TGTGCCAGCAGTCGACAGGGTCCCTACGAGCAGTACTTC. This chain links TRBV5-6 with TRBJ2-7; 7 nucleotides agree with TRBD1. Germline lookup yields CDR1 SGHDT and CDR2 YYEEEE. Unmatched junction bases numbered 4, after V lost 5 bases and J lost 2 bases. CDR3 size: 13 residues.

This clone appeared a few times. The genes are TRBV6-5 and TRBJ1-1; TRBD1 aligns across 9 bases. V shed 6 bases and J 2 bases; nucleotides not matched to a gene: 4. The germline gives CDR1 MNHEY, CDR2 SVGAGI. The CDR3 is 14 amino acids. CDR3 loop: CASSGQGSNTEAFF. The CDR3 DNA reads TGTGCCAGCAGCGGACAGGGGTCAAACACTGAAGCTTTCTTT.

V and J are TRBV5-4 and TRBJ2-5, with TRBD1 matching 11 bases. The junction had 9 bases not matched to a gene; V was cut back by 2 bases and J by 3 bases. Germline loops: CDR1 SGHNT, CDR2 YYREEE (reference sequence). The CDR3 is 17 residues long. The CDR3 sequence is CASSFKRGTGGKETQYF. The CDR3 DNA reads as TGTGCCAGCAGCTTTAAAAGAGGGACAGGGGGAAAAGAGACCCAGTACTTC.

The chain links TRBV5-1 to TRBJ2-7; possibly TRBD2 for D (5 bases). Per germline, CDR1 SGHRS and CDR2 YFSETQ. Between the trimmed V and J ends, which lost 0 bases and 0 bases, there was a span of 7 bases. There are 14 residues in the CDR3. The CDR3 is CASSLGTHSYEQYF. In DNA form, the CDR3 reads TGCGCCAGCAGCTTGGGGACTCACTCCTACGAGCAGTACTTC.

The chain is built from TRBV7-9 and TRBJ2-2, with D possibly TRBD1 on 6 matching bases. The ends were cut back, 1 base at V and 0 bases at J, with 12 bases in the middle. The length of the CDR3 is 17 residues. The V gene's germline CDR1 is SEHNR and CDR2 FQNEAQ (reference sequence). CDR3 bases: TGTGCCAGCAGCTTAGAAGTTGGGGGCGCGAACACCGGGGAGCTGTTTTTT. This codes for CASSLEVGGANTGELFF.

This clone appeared a single time. This chain connects TRBV6-6 to TRBJ2-7, with D perhaps TRBD2 (6 bases). The length of the CDR3 is 21 residues. From germline, CDR1 is MNHNY and CDR2 SVGAGI (reference sequence). The V gene lost 6 bases and the J gene lost 7 bases, with 40 bases spanning the gap. The CDR3 coding sequence is TGTGCCAGCAGCCTACCCTGGGGCCTCGTTACAGCTTCTTCCTTGGCGGGGGAGCAGTACTTC. Encoded protein: CASSLPWGLVTASSLAGEQYF.

V and J are TRBV2 and TRBJ1-6; D not certain. V was pared by 7 bases and J by 5 bases, with 6 bases between. There are 12 residues in the CDR3. Germline V gives CDR1 SNHLY, CDR2 FYNNEI. This CDR3 reads CASTGDNSPLHF. The CDR3 DNA follows: TGTGCCAGCACGGGAGATAATTCACCCCTCCACTTT.

V and J are TRBV3-1 (or the pseudogene TRBV3-2) and TRBJ2-5, with 12 bases fitting TRBD2. The germline V gene encodes CDR1 LGHDT and CDR2 YNNKEL (reference sequence). Unmatched junction bases numbered 2, after V lost 5 bases and J lost 1 base. CDR3 length equals 15 residues. CDR3 nucleotides: TGTGCCAGCAGCACACTAGCGGGGGGCCAAGAGACCCAGTACTTC. It encodes CASSTLAGGQETQYF.

The chain links TRBV5-4 to TRBJ2-1; 8 bases fit TRBD1. This CDR3 region has 15 residues. Germline V lookup: CDR1 SGHNT, CDR2 YYREEE (reference sequence). V gave up 4 bases and J gave up 4 bases; unmatched junction bases: 7. The CDR3 here is CASSIDRGLYNEQFF. The CDR3 DNA follows: TGTGCCAGCAGCATTGACAGGGGCCTTTACAATGAGCAGTTCTTC.

This clone was seen more than once but under ten times. The J gene is TRBJ1-5, the V gene TRBV2; TRBD1 matches at 8 bases. The CDR3 is 15 residues long. Germline trimming cut 6 bases from V and 0 bases from J; bases unmatched to any gene: 4. Germline V CDR1 and CDR2: SNHLY, FYNNEI. The CDR3 loop reads CASRRTGNSNQPQHF. The CDR3 DNA reads TGTGCCAGCAGAAGGACAGGGAATAGCAATCAGCCCCAGCATTTT.

The gene calls are TRBV4-2 and TRBJ2-1; perhaps TRBD2 as D (6 bases). From germline, CDR1 is LGHNA and CDR2 YNFKEQ. V lost 0 bases and J lost 6, with 12 bases in between. The length of the CDR3 is 15 residues. Here the CDR3 DNA reads TGTGCCAGCAGCCAAGAGGAAGGAGGGCCCAATGAGCAGTTCTTC. This translates into CASSQEEGGPNEQFF.

The V call is TRBV9, the J call TRBJ1-1; D gene unclear. Trimming took off 6 bases at V and 3 bases at J, with 12 bases between the two ends. The CDR3 spans 13 residues. Looked up from germline, CDR1 is SGDLS and CDR2 is YYNGEE. The CDR3 sequence is CASTRPPDTEAFF. CDR3 DNA sequence: TGTGCCAGCACTCGTCCGCCGGACACTGAAGCTTTCTTT.

The chain combines TRBV6-4 with TRBJ2-2; no firm D call. The germline gives CDR1 MRHNA, CDR2 SNTAGT. The CDR3 runs to 13 residues. The V gene lost 2 bases and the J gene lost 3 bases, with 4 bases spanning the gap. CDR3 in amino acids: CASSDQDTGELFF. Written as DNA, the CDR3 is TGTGCCAGCAGTGACCAGGACACCGGGGAGCTGTTTTTT.

This clone was observed a single time. The rearrangement uses TRBV5-1 and TRBJ1-1, with D maybe TRBD1 (5 bases). Germline V gene lookup returns CDR1 SGHRS and CDR2 YFSETQ. Trimming shortened V by 4 bases and J by 4 bases, and 14 bases separated the two germline ends. The CDR3 has 14 amino acids. CDR3 sequence (DNA): TGCGCCAGCAGCCTGGGGGGGGAGCCCACTGAAGCTTTCTTT. This gives the protein CASSLGGEPTEAFF.

The table lists this clone with a count of one. The chain joins TRBV25-1 to TRBJ2-3; perhaps TRBD1 as D (6 bases). The CDR3 extends over 14 amino acids. Germline V gene lookup returns CDR1 MGHDK and CDR2 SYGVNS. With 3 bases removed from V and 5 bases from J, the gap between germline ends came to 12 bases. In DNA form, the CDR3 reads TGTGCCAGCAGTGACTGGGGGCGAGGAGATACGCAGTATTTT. Residues: CASSDWGRGDTQYF.

This clone was recorded a few times. This chain joins TRBV19 and TRBJ2-7, with 9 bases lining up with TRBD1. The trim removed 1 base at V and 3 bases at J, leaving 4 bases unmatched. The CDR3 runs to 15 residues. Germline assignment: CDR1 LNHDA and CDR2 SQIVND (reference sequence). The CDR3 DNA reads TGTGCCAGTAGTATAGCTGGACAGGGGAGCTACGAGCAGTACTTC. Protein: CASSIAGQGSYEQYF.

The J gene is TRBJ2-1, the V gene TRBV7-8; TRBD2 might be the D (5 bases). The CDR3 has 12 amino acids. Germline V gene sequence: CDR1 SGHVS, CDR2 FQNEAQ. V gave up 5 bases and J gave up 8 bases, with 10 bases separating them. The CDR3 is CASSPGYHEQFF. In DNA form, the CDR3 reads TGTGCCAGCAGCCCGGGGTACCATGAGCAGTTCTTC.

The V and J genes are TRBV4-1 and TRBJ2-3; maybe TRBD1 (6 bases). This CDR3 comprises 17 residues. Germline CDR1 is MGHRA and CDR2 is YSYEKL. Trimming took off 3 bases at V and 5 bases at J, with 21 bases between the two ends. CDR3 loop: CASSQEPQGSWLDTQYF. In DNA form, the CDR3 reads TGCGCCAGCAGCCAGGAACCACAGGGAAGTTGGTTAGATACGCAGTATTTT.

This clone was seen only once. This chain joins TRBV4-1 and TRBJ2-7, with 7 bases aligning to TRBD1. The CDR3 contains 16 residues. The V segment lost 1 base and the J segment 2 bases; nucleotides outside the gene matches: 8. The germline gives CDR1 MGHRA, CDR2 YSYEKL. The CDR3 reads CASSQVLGGQAYEQYF. The CDR3 DNA reads as TGCGCCAGCAGCCAAGTTTTAGGGGGCCAGGCCTACGAGCAGTACTTC.

The chain carries TRBV28 and TRBJ2-5; 12 bases are shared with TRBD2. Germline V gene data show CDR1 as MDHEN and CDR2 as SYDVKM. The CDR3 is 17 amino acids. V lost 5 bases, J lost 3 bases, and 10 bases stayed unmatched. This chain's CDR3 is CASSMTSGRHIEETQYF. Here the CDR3 DNA reads TGTGCCAGCAGTATGACTAGCGGGAGACATATAGAAGAGACCCAGTACTTC.

The CDR3 loop reads CASSRGAGNVNEQFF. The CDR3 DNA reads as TGTGCCAGCAGCCGCGGGGCAGGGAACGTCAATGAGCAGTTCTTC. The chain uses TRBV7-9 and TRBJ2-1; D perhaps matches TRBD2 (6 bases). The CDR3 sequence is 15 residues long. Germline V gene data show CDR1 as SEHNR and CDR2 as FQNEAQ (reference sequence). Trimming took off 5 bases at V and 6 bases at J, with 17 bases between the two ends.

This clone was seen just once. This rearrangement joins TRBV7-9 to TRBJ1-4; perhaps TRBD1 as D (6 bases). The germline gives CDR1 SEHNR, CDR2 FQNEAQ (reference sequence). Between the trimmed V and J ends, which lost 5 bases and 8 bases, there was a span of 18 bases. The CDR3 is 15 residues long. CDR3 sequence: CASSQGGSLDEKLFF. As DNA, the CDR3 is TGTGCCAGCAGCCAAGGGGGTTCTTTGGACGAAAAACTGTTTTTT.

A single count supports this clone. The genes are TRBV4-3 and TRBJ2-2; 7 bases map to TRBD1. The CDR3 is 16 amino acids. V gave up 1 base and J gave up 5 bases; unmatched junction bases: 7. Germline V CDR1 and CDR2: LGHNA, YSLEER. The CDR3, as DNA: TGCGCCAGCAGCCAAGGTGGACAGGCCCGTACCGGGGAGCTGTTTTTT. It encodes CASSQGGQARTGELFF.

The rearrangement links TRBV19 to TRBJ1-1; TRBD1 is a possible D gene (6 bases). V was trimmed by 4 bases and J by 2 bases, leaving 17 bases between them. CDR3 length: 16 residues. The V gene's germline CDR1 is LNHDA and CDR2 SQIVND (reference sequence). The CDR3 region is CASSKGTSWPNTEAFF. In DNA, the CDR3 is TGTGCCAGTAGTAAAGGGACATCCTGGCCCAACACTGAAGCTTTCTTT.

V usage is TRBV5-4 and J usage is TRBJ2-5; weak D call: TRBD2 (6 bases). CDR1 SGHNT and CDR2 YYREEE come from the germline V gene (reference sequence). This CDR3 has 17 residues. V shed 4 bases and J shed 4 bases, with 23 bases lying between them. The CDR3 protein is CASSPRGGARAVETQYF. The CDR3 DNA is TGTGCCAGCAGCCCCCGAGGCGGGGCCCGGGCGGTAGAGACCCAGTACTTC.